The clone carrying this T cell receptor beta chain is labeled as large. Each CDR3 protein is one row after TCRdb ran MiXCR on the RT-PCR reads. Counted here are 1,600 or so distinct CDR3 sequences, around 15% occurring once; the ten biggest clones make up 24%. Trimming took 10 bases from V and 6 from J; bases not matched to a gene: 11. Per germline, CDR1 MNHEY and CDR2 SVGEGT. The CDR3 has 13 residues. The data stem from a study of immune reconstitution after stem cell transplant in scleroderma. The TCR was taken from a female donor with systemic sclerosis. Specimen collection occurred before or after autologous hematopoietic stem cell transplantation (not recorded which). The gene calls are TRBV6-2 or TRBV6-3 and TRBJ2-7, with 8 bases aligning to TRBD2. The CDR3 here is CATTGGSAAEQYF. CDR3 in DNA: TGTGCCACAACGGGGGGGTCAGCTGCCGAGCAGTACTTC.